Following are 24 T cell receptor beta chains from one sample sequenced in a study of CD8+ T cells in alopecia areata. Regarding treatment: oral pan-JAK inhibitor, 5-10 mg twice daily. The authors extracted RNA and reverse transcribed it into cDNA as the sequencing template. Sequencing was performed with immunoSEQ multiplex PCR; in TCRdb, only in-frame clones are kept and a portion is missing. The sample gives 200,000 to 250,000 clones, about 57% of which show up once; about 1.6% is in the top ten. The sequencing used CD4+ T cells sorted from blood, collected at week 4, from a patient treated with tofacitinib. Receptor source: a human donor with alopecia areata.

The gene calls are TRBV7-2 and TRBJ1-2; D is unclear. This CDR3 has 13 residues. V was cut by 1 base and J by 4 bases, with 7 bases left in between. The germline gives CDR1 SGHTA, CDR2 FQGNSA. This chain's CDR3 is CASSLDATYGYTF. Here the CDR3 DNA reads TGTGCCAGCAGCTTAGACGCGACCTATGGCTACACCTTC. Drawing the rest from reference TRBV7-2 and TRBJ1-2, the complete variable domain is GAGVSQSPSNKVTEKGKDVELRCDPISGHTALYWYRQSLGQGLEFLIYFQGNSAPDKSGLPSDRFSAERTGGSVSTLTIQRTQQEDSAVYLCASSLDATYGYTFGSGTRLTVV.

This chain joins TRBV6-6 and TRBJ2-7; D may be TRBD1 or TRBD2 (5 bases each). Germline V gene sequence: CDR1 MNHNY, CDR2 SVGAGI (reference sequence). This CDR3 is built from 13 residues. Deletions cut 6 bases from V and 7 bases from J, with 16 bases between. DNA for the CDR3: TGTGCCAGCAGCGGGGCTCCCGGTCGGGAGCAGTACTTC. As protein: CASSGAPGREQYF.

DNA of the CDR3: TGTGCCTGGAGCTTCAGCCCGGAACTAGCGGGGGAGCAAGAGACCCAGTACTTC. Protein sequence: CAWSFSPELAGEQETQYF. The chain has TRBV30 and TRBJ2-5; 11 nucleotides match TRBD2. Germline assignment: CDR1 GTSNPN and CDR2 SVGIG (reference sequence). J lost 2 bases, V lost 3 bases, and 14 bases had no gene match. CDR3 length equals 18 residues.

The V gene is TRBV7-9, the J gene TRBJ1-1; D gene uncertain. Per germline, CDR1 SEHNR and CDR2 FQNEAQ (reference sequence). CDR3 length equals 12 residues. The V end was cut by 1 base, the J end by 8 bases, with 8 bases between. DNA of the CDR3: TGTGCCAGCAGCTTAGGTGGGCTAGAAGCTTTCTTT. This encodes CASSLGGLEAFF.

This clone appeared a few times. The J gene is TRBJ2-6, the V gene TRBV5-6; D gene ambiguous. With 4 bases removed from V and 2 bases from J, the gap between germline ends came to 16 bases. Germline V gene data show CDR1 as SGHDT and CDR2 as YYEEEE. The CDR3 loop spans 17 amino acids. The CDR3 reads CASSHGPSRPGANVLTF. The CDR3 nucleotides read TGTGCCAGCAGCCACGGGCCATCTCGACCTGGGGCCAACGTCCTGACTTTC. The full variable domain, in which reference TRBV5-6 and TRBJ2-6 provide the parts outside the CDR3, is DAGVTQSPTHLIKTRGQQVTLRCSPKSGHDTVSWYQQALGQGPQFIFQYYEEEERQRGNFPDRFSGHQFPNYSSELNVNALLLGDSALYLCASSHGPSRPGANVLTFGAGSRLTVL.

The gene calls are TRBV7-2 and TRBJ2-3; 11 bases align to TRBD2. The germline gives CDR1 SGHTA, CDR2 FQGNSA. Germline trimming cut 4 bases from V and 4 bases from J; bases unmatched to any gene: 10. This CDR3 has 17 amino acids. The CDR3 reads CASSWGNSGGAADTQYF. The CDR3 DNA reads TGTGCCAGCAGCTGGGGAAATAGCGGGGGGGCCGCAGATACGCAGTATTTT.

This chain links TRBV6-5 with TRBJ1-1; TRBD1 matches at 7 bases. The junction had 8 bases not matched to a gene; V was cut back by 10 bases and J by 3 bases. The CDR3 has 13 residues. The germline V gene encodes CDR1 MNHEY and CDR2 SVGAGI. The CDR3 DNA sequence: TGTGCCACTATTGACAGGGCGGACACTGAAGCTTTCTTT. This encodes CATIDRADTEAFF.

This clone was seen once. V is TRBV9 and J is TRBJ2-5, with 7 nucleotides matching TRBD1. V lost 0 bases to trimming and J lost 4 bases; unmatched junction nucleotides: 6. The CDR3 loop spans 15 amino acids. The germline V gene has CDR1 SGDLS and CDR2 YYNGEE. The DNA of the CDR3 is TGTGCCAGCAGCGTAGACGGGACAGATACAGAGACCCAGTACTTC. Translation gives CASSVDGTDTETQYF.

This sequence joins TRBV4-2 and TRBJ2-5; a possible D gene is TRBD2 (5 bases). Trimming removed 0 bases at V and 4 bases at J, with 15 bases between. This CDR3 comprises 16 residues. CDR1 is LGHNA, CDR2 YNFKEQ, per germline. CDR3 nucleotide sequence: TGTGCCAGCAGCCAAGATAGGGAGCTTGTGGGAGAGACCCAGTACTTC. This encodes CASSQDRELVGETQYF.

This rearrangement joins TRBV27 to TRBJ2-7; D gene uncertain. CDR1 MNHEY and CDR2 SMNVEV come from the germline V gene (reference sequence). The V end was cut by 3 bases, the J end by 4 bases, with 4 bases between. The CDR3 sequence is 11 residues long. The CDR3 DNA sequence: TGTGCCAGCAGTTTCGGGTACGAGCAGTACTTC. It is translated as CASSFGYEQYF.

The genes are TRBV11-2 and TRBJ1-2, with 7 bases aligning to TRBD1. The V and J ends lost 6 bases and 5 bases, in that order; junction bases with no gene match: 12. CDR1 is SGHAT, CDR2 FQNNGV, per germline. The CDR3 is made up of 15 amino acids. The CDR3 protein is CASSSGDRVLYGYTF. Written as DNA, the CDR3 is TGTGCCAGCAGTTCCGGAGACAGGGTGTTATATGGCTACACCTTC.

This clone turned up a few times. This sequence joins TRBV7-9 and TRBJ2-7, with D possibly being TRBD1 or TRBD2 (5 bases each). Trimming removed 8 bases at V and 2 bases at J, with 10 bases between. The CDR3 contains 12 residues. Germline V lookup: CDR1 SEHNR, CDR2 FQNEAQ (reference sequence). CDR3 nucleotide sequence: TGTGCCAGCCGGGACGAGACCTACGAGCAGTACTTC. Protein: CASRDETYEQYF.

V usage is TRBV29-1 and J usage is TRBJ2-7, with 9 bases identical to TRBD2. This CDR3 has 14 amino acids. J gave up 9 bases and V 3 bases, and 12 bases lay outside the gene matches. Germline assignment: CDR1 SQVTM and CDR2 ANQGSEA. CDR3 sequence: CSVDISGGSTVQYF. The CDR3 coding sequence is TGCAGCGTTGATATTAGCGGGGGTTCTACGGTGCAGTACTTC.

The chain employs TRBV5-1 and TRBJ2-2; the D is unclear. The CDR3 contains 14 residues. Trimming took 2 bases from V and 8 from J, leaving 13 bases between them. Germline V gene data show CDR1 as SGHRS and CDR2 as YFSETQ. In DNA, the CDR3 is TGCGCCAGCAGCTTAAGCCAGGATAGAGGGGAGCTGTTTTTT. This translates into CASSLSQDRGELFF.

V and J are TRBV29-1 and TRBJ2-7; a weak D match, TRBD1 (5 bases). The CDR3 loop spans 12 amino acids. Trimming took off 4 bases at V and 1 base at J, with 8 bases between the two ends. Looked up from germline, CDR1 is SQVTM and CDR2 is ANQGSEA. The CDR3 region is CSVVQESYEQYF. CDR3 DNA: TGCAGCGTTGTACAGGAGTCCTACGAGCAGTACTTC.

The rearrangement links TRBV5-4 to TRBJ2-6; TRBD1 agrees at 11 bases. J lost 2 bases, V lost 4 bases, and 5 bases had no gene match. The CDR3 contains 17 residues. In germline, CDR1 is SGHNT, CDR2 YYREEE (reference sequence). CDR3 region: CASSHGQGAAGANVLTF. The CDR3, as DNA: TGTGCCAGCAGCCACGGACAGGGGGCCGCTGGGGCCAACGTCCTGACTTTC.

This clone has a handful of counts. The V gene is TRBV30, the J gene TRBJ1-2; 12 nucleotides line up with TRBD1. Germline V CDR1 and CDR2: GTSNPN, SVGIG (reference sequence). The CDR3 loop spans 14 amino acids. V gave up 4 bases and J gave up 8 bases; unmatched junction bases: 8. CDR3 bases: TGTGCCTGGATCTCTGGGACAGGGGGCTACGGCTACACCTTC. Its protein product is CAWISGTGGYGYTF.

This chain connects TRBV29-1 to TRBJ1-2; D is unclear. Germline CDR1 reads SQVTM; CDR2 reads ANQGSEA. This CDR3 comprises 11 residues. Trimming took off 2 bases at V and 5 bases at J, with 6 bases between the two ends. CDR3 DNA sequence: TGCAGCGTTGAACTGAGTTATGGCTACACCTTC. Translation: CSVELSYGYTF.

V and J are TRBV29-1 and TRBJ2-2, with 7 bases aligning to TRBD2. V gave up 4 bases and J gave up 1 base; unmatched junction bases: 3. Germline assignment: CDR1 SQVTM and CDR2 ANQGSEA. This CDR3 comprises 14 residues. The CDR3 reads CSVGSSGNTGELFF. The DNA for the CDR3 is TGCAGCGTTGGCTCTAGCGGGAACACCGGGGAGCTGTTTTTT.

The J gene is TRBJ2-3, the V gene TRBV5-6, with TRBD2 matching over 8 bases. The CDR3 totals 15 residues. J was trimmed by 2 bases and V by 4 bases; bases with no gene match: 6. Germline CDR1 and CDR2: SGHDT and YYEEEE. The CDR3 loop reads CASSGGGISTDTQYF. DNA of the CDR3: TGTGCCAGCAGCGGCGGGGGGATCTCCACAGATACGCAGTATTTT. The variable domain in full, completed from reference TRBV5-6 and TRBJ2-3, reads DAGVTQSPTHLIKTRGQQVTLRCSPKSGHDTVSWYQQALGQGPQFIFQYYEEEERQRGNFPDRFSGHQFPNYSSELNVNALLLGDSALYLCASSGGGISTDTQYFGPGTRLTVL.

There are a few counts of this clone. The chain recombines TRBV11-2 with TRBJ1-2; unclear D gene. Germline assignment: CDR1 SGHAT and CDR2 FQNNGV. The CDR3 loop spans 15 amino acids. V was clipped by 2 bases and J by 7 bases, with 17 bases between them. The CDR3 coding sequence is TGTGCCAGCAGCTTAACGGTCAGCCCGGCGGGTGGCTACACCTTC. Amino acids: CASSLTVSPAGGYTF.

The genes are TRBV7-9 and TRBJ2-3; 10 positions agree with TRBD1. V dropped 4 bases and J dropped 3; count of bases not matched to a gene: 4. Germline-derived CDR1 and CDR2 are SEHNR and FQNEAQ (reference sequence). The CDR3 has 15 residues. This CDR3 reads CASSSGQGVTDTQYF. CDR3 nucleotides: TGTGCCAGCAGCTCAGGACAGGGGGTTACAGATACGCAGTATTTT.

V and J are TRBV30 and TRBJ1-1; possible D gene TRBD1, 5 bases. CDR1 is GTSNPN, CDR2 SVGIG, per germline (reference sequence). V was pared by 2 bases and J by 2 bases, with 12 bases between. This CDR3 has 14 residues. DNA of the CDR3: TGTGCCTGGAGTCCCGACAGAGGTAACACTGAAGCTTTCTTT. The encoded protein is CAWSPDRGNTEAFF.

The chain links TRBV30 to TRBJ1-4; weak D call: TRBD1 (5 bases). Trimming cost V 1 base and J 8 bases, with 17 bases left between them. Per the germline V gene, CDR1 is GTSNPN and CDR2 is SVGIG (reference sequence). This CDR3 has 15 residues. The CDR3 reads CAWSATSGRGEKLFF. The CDR3 DNA reads TGTGCCTGGAGTGCTACCTCAGGGCGAGGGGAAAAACTGTTTTTT.